The TCR beta chain under discussion was sequenced for a study of shared clonotypes between healthy human individuals. Overall study: The study used three CD4 naive, three CD4 memory, two CD8 naive and one CD8 memory plate per donor.

Replicate sorted-subset PCRs were loaded with approximately 190 ng DNA, tens of thousands of T cell genomes. Clones were read by immunoSEQ multiplex PCR, and TCRdb kept only the in-frame ones, dropping some. The data contain about 590,000 clones, nearly 97% of them singletons. CDR1 and CDR2 from the germline V gene are LNHDA and SQIVND (reference sequence). This CDR3 is built from 14 residues. Trimming pared 5 bases from V and 1 base from J, leaving 11 bases between. Positive CCR7 selection of CD45RO-negative cells yielded the naive CD8 cells, and terminally differentiated effector memory CD45RA+ cells were excluded.

Material for sequencing was naive CD8+ T cells sorted from blood. The J gene is TRBJ1-1, the V gene TRBV19; no clear D gene. The origin of this receptor is a woman in her twenties or thirties in good health. CDR3 in DNA: TGTGCCAGTAGTTACTCTTGGGGGAACACTGAAGCTTTCTTT. It specifies CASSYSWGNTEAFF.